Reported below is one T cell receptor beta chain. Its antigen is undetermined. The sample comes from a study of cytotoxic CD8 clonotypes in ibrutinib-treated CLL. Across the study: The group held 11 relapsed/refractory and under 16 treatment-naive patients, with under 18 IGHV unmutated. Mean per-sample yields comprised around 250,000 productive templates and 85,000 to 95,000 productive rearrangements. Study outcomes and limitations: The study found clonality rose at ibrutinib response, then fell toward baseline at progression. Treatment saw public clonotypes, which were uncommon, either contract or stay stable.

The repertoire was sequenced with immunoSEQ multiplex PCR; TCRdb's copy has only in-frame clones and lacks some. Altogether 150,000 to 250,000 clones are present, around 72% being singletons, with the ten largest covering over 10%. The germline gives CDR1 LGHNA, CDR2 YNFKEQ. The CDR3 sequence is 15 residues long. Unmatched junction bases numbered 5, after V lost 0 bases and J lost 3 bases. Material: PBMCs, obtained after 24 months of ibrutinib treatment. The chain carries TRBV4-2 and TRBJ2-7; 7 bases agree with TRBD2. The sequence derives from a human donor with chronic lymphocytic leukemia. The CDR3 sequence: CASSQDPSGNYEQYF. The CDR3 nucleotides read TGTGCCAGCAGCCAAGATCCTAGCGGAAACTACGAGCAGTACTTC.